A single sample gave rise to the 30 T cell receptor beta chains below, sequenced in a study of OX40 agonist ivuxolimab in advanced cancers. Measured with immunoSEQ multiplex PCR; TCRdb has only the in-frame clones, and not every one. The data show some 80,000 clones, over 75% seen once. The sample was CD4+ or CD8+ T cells sorted from blood, taken in a trial of the OX40 agonist ivuxolimab. These receptors were obtained from an adult with an advanced solid tumor such as melanoma, head and neck, liver or kidney cancer.

This clone was recorded once. The chain joins TRBV15 to TRBJ1-3; possibly TRBD1 for D (5 bases). Germline V gives CDR1 LNHNV, CDR2 YYDKDF (reference sequence). The V end was cut by 3 bases, the J end by 0 bases, with 24 bases between. This CDR3 is 20 amino acids long. The CDR3 DNA is TGTGCCACCAGCAGGGCACAATTGGGTCCCGGGGCCTTCTCTGGAAACACCATATATTTT. Its translation is CATSRAQLGPGAFSGNTIYF.

V usage is TRBV9 and J usage is TRBJ2-5; possible D gene TRBD1, 5 bases. CDR3 length: 17 amino acids. Germline-derived CDR1 and CDR2 are SGDLS and YYNGEE. Trimming pared 2 bases from V and 4 bases from J, leaving 21 bases between. In nucleotides, the CDR3 is TGTGCCAGCAGCGTCAAGTCCCAGGGTTGGAATGGAGAGACCCAGTACTTC. It codes for CASSVKSQGWNGETQYF.

The CDR3, as DNA: TGTGCCAGTAGCCCCCCCGGGCCCGTTGAAAAACTGTTTTTT. This sequence encodes CASSPPGPVEKLFF. V and J are TRBV19 and TRBJ1-4; D gene uncertain. The CDR3 length is 14 residues. Germline CDR1 reads LNHDA; CDR2 reads SQIVND (reference sequence). Trimming left V 6 bases short and J 7 bases short, with 15 bases between.

This rearrangement joins TRBV6-1 to TRBJ1-5; no firm D call. Trimming took 1 base from V and 6 from J, leaving 7 bases between them. Germline V lookup: CDR1 MNHNS, CDR2 SASEGT. The CDR3 has 13 amino acids. In DNA, the CDR3 is TGTGCCAGCAGTGAAGGGGTGAGTCAGCCCCAGCATTTT. This translates into CASSEGVSQPQHF.

The rearrangement links TRBV18 to TRBJ2-5; D is ambiguous. Germline values: CDR1 KGHSH, CDR2 LQKENI. CDR3 length equals 15 residues. Trimming took off 0 bases at V and 4 bases at J, with 12 bases between the two ends. CDR3 residues: CASSPPSVSRETQYF. The CDR3 bases are TGTGCCAGCTCACCACCATCTGTGTCGCGAGAGACCCAGTACTTC.

V usage is TRBV7-2 and J usage is TRBJ2-5; the D gene is possibly TRBD1 (7 bases). Germline V gene lookup returns CDR1 SGHTA and CDR2 FQGNSA. The V end lost 2 bases, the J end lost 2 bases, and 9 bases lay between the germline ends. The CDR3 runs 14 residues. The CDR3 DNA reads as TGTGCCAGCAGCTTACAGGGGGGACAAGAGACCCAGTACTTC. It encodes CASSLQGGQETQYF.

The CDR3: CASSQGAGRNQPQHF. CDR3 sequence (DNA): TGCGCCAGCAGCCAAGGGGCAGGGAGGAATCAGCCCCAGCATTTT. V usage is TRBV4-3 and J usage is TRBJ1-5; a weak D match, TRBD1 (5 bases). V gave up 1 base and J gave up 4 bases, with 11 bases separating them. Germline loops: CDR1 LGHNA, CDR2 YSLEER. The CDR3 is 15 amino acids.

This CDR3 reads CASSLSGAGGGPFF. CDR3 coding DNA: TGTGCCAGCAGCTTATCTGGGGCCGGGGGGGGCCCTTTCTTT. The chain combines TRBV11-2 with TRBJ1-1, with D perhaps TRBD1 (6 bases). Between the trimmed V and J ends, which lost 2 bases and 12 bases, there was a span of 19 bases. CDR1 and CDR2 (germline): SGHAT, FQNNGV. The CDR3 is 14 residues long.

This clone occurred once. The chain carries TRBV29-1 and TRBJ2-3, with D tentatively TRBD1 (6 bases). Germline V gene lookup returns CDR1 SQVTM and CDR2 ANQGSEA. The CDR3 consists of 13 residues. Trimming took off 4 bases at V and 1 base at J, with 9 bases between the two ends. The chain's CDR3 is CSVGTDRTDTQYF. CDR3 coding DNA: TGCAGCGTTGGGACAGACCGCACAGATACGCAGTATTTT.

V usage is TRBV7-2 and J usage is TRBJ1-4; D might be TRBD1 (6 bases). CDR1 is SGHTA and CDR2 is FQGNSA in the germline V gene. The V end lost 5 bases, the J end lost 6 bases, and 16 bases lay between the germline ends. The CDR3 is made up of 15 amino acids. DNA of the CDR3: TGTGCCAGCAGCCCTACGACAGGAGGCGATGAAAAACTGTTTTTT. It specifies CASSPTTGGDEKLFF. Complete variable domain (other parts from reference TRBV7-2 and TRBJ1-4): GAGVSQSPSNKVTEKGKDVELRCDPISGHTALYWYRQSLGQGLEFLIYFQGNSAPDKSGLPSDRFSAERTGGSVSTLTIQRTQQEDSAVYLCASSPTTGGDEKLFFGSGTQLSVL.

The chain's CDR3 is CASSIALRWNTEAFF. The DNA for the CDR3 is TGTGCCAGTAGTATCGCATTGAGGTGGAACACTGAAGCTTTCTTT. V gene TRBV19 combines with J gene TRBJ1-1; D is unresolved. The CDR3 contains 15 residues. Germline V gene data show CDR1 as LNHDA and CDR2 as SQIVND (reference sequence). Trimming removed 3 bases from V and 1 base from J, with 12 bases in between.

This chain links TRBV7-2 with TRBJ2-5; D may be TRBD1 or TRBD2 (6 bases each). The V end lost 7 bases, the J end lost 1 base, and 10 bases lay between the germline ends. Germline lookup yields CDR1 SGHTA and CDR2 FQGNSA. CDR3 length: 13 residues. The CDR3 is CASKGGSQETQYF. As DNA, the CDR3 is TGTGCCAGCAAGGGGGGCTCCCAAGAGACCCAGTACTTC.

This chain connects TRBV27 to TRBJ1-2; 9 positions agree with TRBD1. The CDR3 spans 16 residues. CDR1 and CDR2 (germline): MNHEY, SMNVEV (reference sequence). J gave up 7 bases and V 5 bases, and 14 bases lay outside the gene matches. CDR3 nucleotide sequence: TGTGCCAGCAGTATGGGGACAGGGCGCCTGAATAGTGGCTACACCTTC. As protein: CASSMGTGRLNSGYTF.

The chain joins TRBV4-3 to TRBJ1-3, with D unresolved. Germline V gene lookup returns CDR1 LGHNA and CDR2 YSLEER. V was pared by 1 base and J by 0 bases, with 4 bases between. The CDR3 has 14 amino acids. The CDR3 protein is CASSQGASGNTIYF. CDR3 in DNA: TGCGCCAGCAGCCAAGGGGCCTCTGGAAACACCATATATTTT.

A word on this clone: Other nucleotide sequences in the sample specify the same CDR3. The rearrangement links TRBV10-2 to TRBJ2-7, with D possibly matching TRBD1 (6 bases). Per germline, CDR1 WSHSY and CDR2 SAAADI. This CDR3 has 12 residues. Trimming shortened V by 3 bases and J by 4 bases, and 7 bases separated the two germline ends. In DNA, the CDR3 is TGCGCCAGCAGTGAAGGGGGATACGAGCAGTACTTC. Translated: CASSEGGYEQYF.

This clone was detected only once. V gene TRBV7-2 combines with J gene TRBJ1-4; D not certain. The germline V gene encodes CDR1 SGHTA and CDR2 FQGNSA. The CDR3 is 15 amino acids. The V end lost 6 bases, the J end lost 0 bases, and 11 bases lay between the germline ends. This CDR3 reads CASSFRAATNEKLFF. As DNA, the CDR3 is TGTGCCAGCAGTTTCCGGGCTGCAACTAATGAAAAACTGTTTTTT.

The rearrangement joins TRBV6-5 to TRBJ2-4; 8 bases map to TRBD2. The junction had 1 base not matched to a gene; V was cut back by 6 bases and J by 6 bases. CDR3 size: 12 residues. Germline CDR1 MNHEY, CDR2 SVGAGI. CDR3 loop: CASSRGGNIQYF. DNA of the CDR3: TGTGCCAGCAGCCGGGGGGGAAACATTCAGTACTTC.

This chain uses TRBV7-2 with TRBJ2-7; the match to TRBD1 covers 7 bases. V was clipped by 5 bases and J by 2 bases; unmatched bases: 12. Germline lookup yields CDR1 SGHTA and CDR2 FQGNSA. The CDR3 loop spans 16 amino acids. DNA for the CDR3: TGTGCCAGCAGCCTACTCTCACGGACAGGTACCTACGAGCAGTACTTC. Amino acids: CASSLLSRTGTYEQYF.

This clone was seen a single time. This chain joins TRBV5-6 and TRBJ1-2, with D tentatively TRBD1 (5 bases). CDR1 is SGHDT and CDR2 is YYEEEE in the germline V gene. This CDR3 spans 13 amino acids. Trimming pared 7 bases from V and 2 bases from J, leaving 12 bases between. The CDR3 sequence: CASAATGNYGYTF. The CDR3 nucleotides are TGTGCCAGCGCTGCTACAGGCAACTATGGCTACACCTTC.

The V call is TRBV9, the J call TRBJ2-7; 7 bases agree with TRBD1. Germline V gene data show CDR1 as SGDLS and CDR2 as YYNGEE. CDR3 size: 13 residues. Germline trimming cut 7 bases from V and 0 bases from J; bases unmatched to any gene: 4. The CDR3, as DNA: TGTGCCAGCTCCGGGGACAGCTCCTACGAGCAGTACTTC. It translates to CASSGDSSYEQYF. The full variable domain, its missing parts supplied by reference TRBV9 and TRBJ2-7, is DSGVTQTPKHLITATGQRVTLRCSPRSGDLSVYWYQQSLDQGLQFLIQYYNGEERAKGNILERFSAQQFPDLHSELNLSSLELGDSALYFCASSGDSSYEQYFGPGTRLTVT.

The V gene is TRBV6-1, the J gene TRBJ2-3; D uncertain. V was clipped by 10 bases and J by 2 bases, with 16 bases between them. There are 14 residues in the CDR3. Germline values: CDR1 MNHNS, CDR2 SASEGT. CDR3 coding DNA: TGTGCCACCTCTCAACTCCCATTCACAGATACGCAGTATTTT. The encoded protein is CATSQLPFTDTQYF.

The V gene is TRBV14, the J gene TRBJ1-1; no clear D. This CDR3 is 13 amino acids long. Germline values: CDR1 SGHDN, CDR2 FVKESK. V was shortened by 1 base and J by 6 bases, with 9 bases between the two germline ends. CDR3 in DNA: TGTGCCAGCAGCCAAGTTGGGCTTTCTGAAGCTTTCTTT. It yields the protein CASSQVGLSEAFF. The full variable domain, its missing parts supplied by reference TRBV14 and TRBJ1-1, is EAGVTQFPSHSVIEKGQTVTLRCDPISGHDNLYWYRRVMGKEIKFLLHFVKESKQDESGMPNNRFLAERTGGTYSTLKVQPAELEDSGVYFCASSQVGLSEAFFGQGTRLTVV.

V gene TRBV6-1 combines with J gene TRBJ1-4, with 8 bases that match TRBD1. Germline-derived CDR1 and CDR2 are MNHNS and SASEGT. V lost 6 bases to trimming and J lost 5 bases; unmatched junction nucleotides: 2. The CDR3 sequence is 13 residues long. Here the CDR3 reads CASRDRENEKLFF. The DNA for the CDR3 is TGTGCCAGCAGGGACAGGGAAAATGAAAAACTGTTTTTT.

V and J are TRBV7-6 and TRBJ1-3; TRBD1 aligns across 8 bases. CDR1 is SGHVS, CDR2 FNYEAQ, per germline. With 4 bases clipped from V and 7 bases from J, the junction kept 9 bases outside the gene matches. The CDR3 sequence is 15 residues long. The chain's CDR3 is CASSSYGQGSNTIYF. The CDR3 DNA follows: TGTGCCAGCAGCTCCTATGGACAGGGTTCGAACACCATATATTTT.

The rearrangement uses TRBV30 and TRBJ2-1; D gene uncertain. CDR3 length: 13 amino acids. The ends were cut back, 4 bases at V and 2 bases at J, with 9 bases in the middle. CDR1 and CDR2 from the germline V gene are GTSNPN and SVGIG (reference sequence). CDR3 loop: CAWTLGPYNEQFF. The CDR3 DNA follows: TGTGCCTGGACTCTGGGTCCCTACAATGAGCAGTTCTTC.

The chain uses TRBV5-1 and TRBJ2-7; maybe TRBD2 (5 bases). V was cut by 4 bases and J by 2 bases, with 7 bases left in between. CDR3 size: 12 residues. Germline V lookup: CDR1 SGHRS, CDR2 YFSETQ. CDR3 loop: CASSLGTYEQYF. In nucleotides, the CDR3 is TGCGCCAGCAGCCTCGGGACCTACGAGCAGTACTTC.

The chain joins TRBV30 to TRBJ2-7; no reliable D call. Germline values: CDR1 GTSNPN, CDR2 SVGIG (reference sequence). Between the trimmed V and J ends, which lost 0 bases and 12 bases, there was a span of 18 bases. The CDR3 covers 13 residues. The CDR3 protein is CAWSVIGGSPLYF. As DNA, the CDR3 is TGTGCCTGGAGTGTGATTGGTGGCAGCCCGTTGTACTTC.

This chain links TRBV4-2 with TRBJ2-6, with TRBD2 identical over 11 bases. Losses at the gene ends were 3 bases for V and 0 bases for J; bases not matched to a gene: 7. This CDR3 contains 19 residues. Germline CDR1 reads LGHNA; CDR2 reads YNFKEQ. Here the CDR3 reads CASSQELAGARSGANVLTF. The CDR3 nucleotides read TGTGCCAGCAGCCAGGAACTAGCGGGGGCCCGCTCTGGGGCCAACGTCCTGACTTTC.

The chain carries TRBV12-2 and TRBJ1-4. TRBV12-2 is listed as a pseudogene. CDR3 length: 16 residues. In nucleotides, the CDR3 is TGTGCAAGTCGCTTAAACATGTCGGGGGGCGAAGAAAAACTGTTTTTT. This translates into CASRLNMSGGEEKLFF.

The gene calls are TRBV5-1 and TRBJ2-3, with D tentatively TRBD2 (6 bases). CDR1 SGHRS and CDR2 YFSETQ come from the germline V gene. The CDR3 consists of 13 residues. V lost 6 bases, J lost 6 bases, and 14 bases lay in between. CDR3 in amino acids: CASNVGGSDTQYF. The CDR3 nucleotides read TGCGCCAGCAACGTCGGGGGATCGGATACGCAGTATTTT.